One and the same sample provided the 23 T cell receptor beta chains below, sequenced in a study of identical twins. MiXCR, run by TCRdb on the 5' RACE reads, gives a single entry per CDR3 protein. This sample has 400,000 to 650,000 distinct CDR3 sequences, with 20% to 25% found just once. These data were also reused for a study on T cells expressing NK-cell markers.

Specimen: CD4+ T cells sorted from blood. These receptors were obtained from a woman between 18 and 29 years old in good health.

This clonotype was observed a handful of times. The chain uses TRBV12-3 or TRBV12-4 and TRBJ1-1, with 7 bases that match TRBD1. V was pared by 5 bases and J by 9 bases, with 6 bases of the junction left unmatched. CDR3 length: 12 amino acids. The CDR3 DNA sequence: TGTGCCAGCAGTCTATCGACAGGGCAAGCTTTCTTT. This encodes CASSLSTGQAFF.

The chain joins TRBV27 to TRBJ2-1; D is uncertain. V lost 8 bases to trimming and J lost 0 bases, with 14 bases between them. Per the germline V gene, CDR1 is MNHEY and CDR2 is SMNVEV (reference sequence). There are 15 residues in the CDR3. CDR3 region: CASQIAVGSYNEQFF. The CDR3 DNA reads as TGTGCCAGCCAAATCGCGGTGGGCTCCTACAATGAGCAGTTCTTC.

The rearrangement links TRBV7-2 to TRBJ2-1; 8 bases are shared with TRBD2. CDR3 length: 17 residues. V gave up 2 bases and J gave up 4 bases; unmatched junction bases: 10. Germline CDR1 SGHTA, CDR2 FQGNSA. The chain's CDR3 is CASSLLYGRVSYNEQFF. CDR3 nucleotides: TGTGCCAGCAGCTTACTGTACGGGAGGGTTTCGTACAATGAGCAGTTCTTC.

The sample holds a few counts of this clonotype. The CDR3 sequence: CASSHVTTNTEAFF. The DNA for the CDR3 is TGCGCCAGCAGCCACGTGACGACGAACACTGAAGCTTTCTTT. The V and J genes are TRBV4-1 and TRBJ1-1, with D uncertain. Trimming removed 3 bases from V and 1 base from J, with 9 bases in between. Germline values: CDR1 MGHRA, CDR2 YSYEKL. The CDR3 is 14 amino acids.

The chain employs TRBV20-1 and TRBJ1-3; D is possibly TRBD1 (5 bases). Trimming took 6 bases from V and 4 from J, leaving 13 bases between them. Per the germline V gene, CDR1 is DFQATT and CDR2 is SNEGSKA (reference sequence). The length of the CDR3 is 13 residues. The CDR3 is CSATEGYGNTIYF. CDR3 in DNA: TGCAGTGCCACGGAGGGGTACGGAAACACCATATATTTT.

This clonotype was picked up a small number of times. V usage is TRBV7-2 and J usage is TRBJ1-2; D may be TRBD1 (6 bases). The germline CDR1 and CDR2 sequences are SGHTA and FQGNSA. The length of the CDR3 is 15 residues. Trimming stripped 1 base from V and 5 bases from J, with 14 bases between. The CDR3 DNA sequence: TGTGCCAGCAGCTTAGACCTCGCTAGGGGGTATGGCTACACCTTC. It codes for CASSLDLARGYGYTF.

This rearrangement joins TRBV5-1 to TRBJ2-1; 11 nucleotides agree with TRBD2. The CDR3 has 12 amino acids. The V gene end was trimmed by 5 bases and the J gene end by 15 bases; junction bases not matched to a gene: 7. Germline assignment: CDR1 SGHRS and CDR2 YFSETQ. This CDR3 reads CASRALAGVLFF. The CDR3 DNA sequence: TGCGCCAGCAGGGCACTAGCGGGAGTTTTGTTCTTC.

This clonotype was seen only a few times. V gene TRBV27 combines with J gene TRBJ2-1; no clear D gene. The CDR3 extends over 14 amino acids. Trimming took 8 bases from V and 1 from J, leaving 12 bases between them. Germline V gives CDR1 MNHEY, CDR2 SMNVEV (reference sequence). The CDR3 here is CASRWTESYNEQFF. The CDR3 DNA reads TGTGCCAGCCGCTGGACGGAATCCTACAATGAGCAGTTCTTC.

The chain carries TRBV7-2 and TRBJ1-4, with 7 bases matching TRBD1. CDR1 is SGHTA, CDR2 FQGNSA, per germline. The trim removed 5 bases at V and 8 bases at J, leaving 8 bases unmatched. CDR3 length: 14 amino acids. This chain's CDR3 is CASSKIRGGEKLFF. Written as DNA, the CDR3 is TGTGCCAGCAGCAAAATCAGGGGGGGGGAAAAACTGTTTTTT. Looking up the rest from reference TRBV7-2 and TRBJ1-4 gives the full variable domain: GAGVSQSPSNKVTEKGKDVELRCDPISGHTALYWYRQSLGQGLEFLIYFQGNSAPDKSGLPSDRFSAERTGGSVSTLTIQRTQQEDSAVYLCASSKIRGGEKLFFGSGTQLSVL.

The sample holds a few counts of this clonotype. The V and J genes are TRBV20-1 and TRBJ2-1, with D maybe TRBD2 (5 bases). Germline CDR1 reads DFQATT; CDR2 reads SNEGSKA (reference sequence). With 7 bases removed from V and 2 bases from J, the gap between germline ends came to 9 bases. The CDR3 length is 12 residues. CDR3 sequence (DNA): TGCAGTGTAACTAGGACCTACAATGAGCAGTTCTTC. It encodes CSVTRTYNEQFF.

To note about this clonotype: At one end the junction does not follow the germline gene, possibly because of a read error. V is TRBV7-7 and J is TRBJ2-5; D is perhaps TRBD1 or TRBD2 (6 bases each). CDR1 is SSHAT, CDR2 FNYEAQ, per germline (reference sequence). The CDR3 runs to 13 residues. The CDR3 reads CASSRGGYETQYF. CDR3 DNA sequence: TGTGCTAGCAGCCGAGGGGGGTATGAGACCCAGTACTTC.

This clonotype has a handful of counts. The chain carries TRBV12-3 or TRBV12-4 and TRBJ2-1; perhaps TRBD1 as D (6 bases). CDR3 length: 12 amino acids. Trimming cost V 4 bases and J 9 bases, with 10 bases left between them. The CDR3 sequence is CASSYRVGEQFF. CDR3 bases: TGTGCCAGCAGTTACAGGGTCGGTGAGCAGTTCTTC.

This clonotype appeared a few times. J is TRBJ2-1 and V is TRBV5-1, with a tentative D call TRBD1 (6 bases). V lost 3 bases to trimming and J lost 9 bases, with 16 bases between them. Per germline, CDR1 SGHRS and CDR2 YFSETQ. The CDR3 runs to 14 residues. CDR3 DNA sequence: TGCGCCAGCAGCTCCATCACACAGGGTAGTGAGCAGTTCTTC. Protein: CASSSITQGSEQFF. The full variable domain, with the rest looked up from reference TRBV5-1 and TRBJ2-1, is KAGVTQTPRYLIKTRGQQVTLSCSPISGHRSVSWYQQTPGQGLQFLFEYFSETQRNKGNFPGRFSGRQFSNSRSEMNVSTLELGDSALYLCASSSITQGSEQFFGPGTRLTVL.

This CDR3 is CASSQALWQSNNEQFF. Here the CDR3 DNA reads TGTGCCAGCAGCCAAGCCCTATGGCAGTCCAACAATGAGCAGTTCTTC. The chain links TRBV14 to TRBJ2-1, with D uncertain. Trimming took 1 base from V and 5 from J, leaving 15 bases between them. Germline values: CDR1 SGHDN, CDR2 FVKESK. This CDR3 is built from 16 residues.

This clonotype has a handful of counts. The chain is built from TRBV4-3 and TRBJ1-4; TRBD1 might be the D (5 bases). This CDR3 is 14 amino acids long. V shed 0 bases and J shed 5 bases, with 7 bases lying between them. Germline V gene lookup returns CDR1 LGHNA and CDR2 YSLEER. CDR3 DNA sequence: TGCGCCAGCAGCCAAGATTCAGGGAATGAAAAACTGTTTTTT. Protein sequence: CASSQDSGNEKLFF.

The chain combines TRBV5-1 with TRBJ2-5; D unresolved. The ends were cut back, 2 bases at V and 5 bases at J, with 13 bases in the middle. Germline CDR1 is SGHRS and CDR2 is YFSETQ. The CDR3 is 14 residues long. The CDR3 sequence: CASSFNGPEETQYF. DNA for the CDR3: TGCGCCAGCAGCTTTAACGGGCCGGAGGAGACCCAGTACTTC.

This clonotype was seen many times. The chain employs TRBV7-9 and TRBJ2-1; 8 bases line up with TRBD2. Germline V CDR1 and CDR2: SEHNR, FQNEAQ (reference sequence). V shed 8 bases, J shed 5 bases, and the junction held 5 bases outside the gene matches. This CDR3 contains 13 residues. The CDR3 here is CASPAGVDNEQFF. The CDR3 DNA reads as TGTGCCAGCCCAGCGGGAGTCGACAATGAGCAGTTCTTC.

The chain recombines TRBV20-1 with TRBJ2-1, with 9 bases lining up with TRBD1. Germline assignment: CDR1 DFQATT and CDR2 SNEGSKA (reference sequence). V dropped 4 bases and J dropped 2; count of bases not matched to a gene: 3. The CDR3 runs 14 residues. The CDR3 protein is CSANTGGPYNEQFF. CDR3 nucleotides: TGCAGTGCTAATACAGGGGGCCCCTACAATGAGCAGTTCTTC.

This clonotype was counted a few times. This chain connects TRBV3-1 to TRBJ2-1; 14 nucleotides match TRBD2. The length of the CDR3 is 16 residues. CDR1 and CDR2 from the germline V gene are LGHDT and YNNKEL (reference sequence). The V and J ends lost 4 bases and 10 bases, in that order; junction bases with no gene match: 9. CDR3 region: CASSLPGLAGVREQFF. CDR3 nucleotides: TGTGCCAGCAGCCTACCGGGACTAGCGGGGGTACGGGAGCAGTTCTTC.

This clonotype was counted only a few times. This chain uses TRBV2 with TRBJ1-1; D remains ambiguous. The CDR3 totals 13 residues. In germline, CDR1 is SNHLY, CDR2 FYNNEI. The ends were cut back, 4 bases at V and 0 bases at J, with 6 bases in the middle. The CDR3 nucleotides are TGTGCCAGCAGTGCAGACATGAACACTGAAGCTTTCTTT. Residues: CASSADMNTEAFF.

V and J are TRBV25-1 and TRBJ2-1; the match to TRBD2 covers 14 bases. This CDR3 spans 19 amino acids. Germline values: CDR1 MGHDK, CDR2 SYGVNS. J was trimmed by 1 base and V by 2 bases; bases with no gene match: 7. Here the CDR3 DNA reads TGTGCCAGCAGTGAAGCCGGGACTAGCGGGAGCCGTTCCTACAATGAGCAGTTCTTC. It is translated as CASSEAGTSGSRSYNEQFF.

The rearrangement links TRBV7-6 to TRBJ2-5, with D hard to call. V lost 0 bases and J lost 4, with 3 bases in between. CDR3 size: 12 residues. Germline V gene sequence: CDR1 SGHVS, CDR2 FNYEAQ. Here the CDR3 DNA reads TGTGCCAGCAGCTTAGCGACAGAGACCCAGTACTTC. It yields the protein CASSLATETQYF.

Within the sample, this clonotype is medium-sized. The CDR3 region has the DNA TGCGCCAGCAGCCCGATGAAGCTTCTCATTGACACTGAAGCTTTCTTT. Its protein product is CASSPMKLLIDTEAFF. The V call is TRBV5-1, the J call TRBJ1-1; D is ambiguous. Germline-derived CDR1 and CDR2 are SGHRS and YFSETQ. The CDR3 runs to 16 residues. The ends were cut back, 4 bases at V and 3 bases at J, with 19 bases in the middle.